Listed below are T cell receptor beta chains from one sample, sequenced in a study of neurological immune-mediated disorders. TCRdb processed the 5' RACE reads anew with MiXCR; each CDR3 protein has one entry. The table records around 30,000 distinct CDR3 sequences, 2% to 3% of them present only once. Sequencing input: PBMCs. All receptors come from a woman aged 45-59 years with multiple sclerosis. CDR3s include the opening cysteine and the closing phenylalanine or tryptophan. A D gene is named only where the DNA matches it firmly. Only some rows state a clone size, as once, few, many or a class for expanded clones.

D gene	clone size	J gene	V gene	CDR3 DNA	CDR3 protein
TRBD2	few	TRBJ2-5	TRBV6-2/TRBV6-3	TGTGCCACCTGGCGAACTAGCGGGGGCCGATTCCAAGAGACCCAGTACTTC	CATWRTSGGRFQETQYF
-	-	TRBJ2-5	TRBV4-2	TGTGCCAGCAGCCACCCAGGGTCCGAGACCCAGTACTTC	CASSHPGSETQYF
-	many	TRBJ1-4	TRBV20-1	TGCAGTGCTAGAGAACGTGAAAAACTGTTTTTT	CSAREREKLFF
-	many	TRBJ2-5	TRBV5-1	TGCGCCAGCAGCTTGATGGGGGAGGAGACCCAGTACTTC	CASSLMGEETQYF
-	-	TRBJ2-4	TRBV5-1	TGCGCCAGCAGCGTAGCCGAGAAGGAAAACATTCAGTACTTC	CASSVAEKENIQYF
-	-	TRBJ2-1	TRBV7-7	TGTGCTAGCAGCTTAGAGTCGGCGTCCTACAATGAGCAGTTCTTC	CASSLESASYNEQFF
-	many	TRBJ2-7	TRBV12-3/TRBV12-4	TGTGCCAGCTCATTATTACGGAGGGCGGCCTACGAGCAGTACTTC	CASSLLRRAAYEQYF
-	many	TRBJ2-7	TRBV9	TGTGCCAGCAGCGTAGGTCGGGGGGCCTCCTACGAGCAGTACTTC	CASSVGRGASYEQYF
-	many	TRBJ2-7	TRBV7-6	TGTGCCAGCAGCTTAGAGCGAGGAATCTCCTACGAGCAGTACTTC	CASSLERGISYEQYF
-	many	TRBJ1-1	TRBV18	TGTGCCAGCTCACCAATGAGTTCCCCTGAAGCTTTCTTT	CASSPMSSPEAFF
-	many	TRBJ2-1	TRBV6-5	TGTGCCAGCAGTTACGTTTCATCCGGTGAGCAGTTCTTC	CASSYVSSGEQFF
-	many	TRBJ1-1	TRBV11-3	TGTGCCAGCAGCTTAGGTTTAGGACGGACAGAGAAAAAGGACACTGAAGCTTTCTTT	CASSLGLGRTEKKDTEAFF
TRBD1	few	TRBJ2-3	TRBV20-1	TGCAGTGCTCCCGGACAGGCGCGCACAGATACGCAGTATTTT	CSAPGQARTDTQYF
TRBD2	many	TRBJ2-7	TRBV5-5	TGTGCCAGCAGCTTGCTGCTAGCGGGATACTACGAGCAGTACTTC	CASSLLLAGYYEQYF
-	few	TRBJ2-7	TRBV20-1	TGCAGTGCCAGACAGAGCTCCTACGAGCAGTACTTC	CSARQSSYEQYF
-	many	TRBJ2-1	TRBV10-3	TGTGCCATCAGTGAGGTAGTAGGGGGGGAGAGTGGAAATGAGCAGTTCTTC	CAISEVVGGESGNEQFF
-	few	TRBJ2-3	TRBV5-5	TGTGCCAGCAGCTTGGCTTTTACAGATACGCAGTATTTT	CASSLAFTDTQYF
-	many	TRBJ1-2	TRBV27	TGTGCCAGCAGTTTATCGGGGGCCACGGGAGGCTACACCTTC	CASSLSGATGGYTF
-	-	TRBJ2-5	TRBV3-1	TGTGCCAGCAGCCAAACATTTCAAGAGACCCAGTACTTC	CASSQTFQETQYF
TRBD1	many	TRBJ2-6	TRBV4-3	TGCGCCAGCAGCCAAGGGACAGGGGTCTCTGGGGCCAACGTCCTGACTTTC	CASSQGTGVSGANVLTF
TRBD1	-	TRBJ2-5	TRBV6-1	TGTGCCAGCAGCGGGACAGATCAAGAGACCCAGTACTTC	CASSGTDQETQYF
-	-	TRBJ1-1	TRBV7-9	TGTGCCAGCAGGGATCCGAACACTGAAGCTTTCTTT	CASRDPNTEAFF
-	many	TRBJ1-2	TRBV29-1	TGCAGCGGATATACAGGGAACAACTATGGCTACACCTTC	CSGYTGNNYGYTF
-	many	TRBJ2-1	TRBV24-1	TGTGCCACCAGTGAAGACAGGCAAGCCAATGAGCAGTTCTTC	CATSEDRQANEQFF
-	many	TRBJ2-1	TRBV4-1	TGCGCCAGCAGGGACTATGAGGATCCGAACAATGAGCAGTTCTTC	CASRDYEDPNNEQFF
TRBD1	few	TRBJ1-1	TRBV10-3	TGTGCCATCACGACAGGGAGAGAGAACACTGAAGCTTTCTTT	CAITTGRENTEAFF
-	many	TRBJ2-1	TRBV9	TGTGCCAGCAGCCCAAGGACCCGTGCGGGGAACAATGAGCAGTTCTTC	CASSPRTRAGNNEQFF
-	many	TRBJ1-1	TRBV6-2/TRBV6-3	TGTGCCAGCAGTCCTGGGTACAGGGTCCCTTTCTTT	CASSPGYRVPFF
-	many	TRBJ1-2	TRBV2	TGTGCCAGCAGAGAAGTTGTTGGGTATGGCTACACCTTC	CASREVVGYGYTF
-	many	TRBJ2-1	TRBV5-1	TGCGCCAGCAGGGCAGGGGCCTACAATGAGCAGTTCTTC	CASRAGAYNEQFF
-	many	TRBJ2-5	TRBV5-1	TGCGCCAGCAGCCCAAGTCGAGGGCTCCAAGAGACCCAGTACTTC	CASSPSRGLQETQYF
-	many	TRBJ1-1	TRBV12-3/TRBV12-4	TGTGCCAGCAGTTTAAGGAGTGAAGCTTTCTTT	CASSLRSEAFF
-	many	TRBJ2-3	TRBV20-1	TGCAGTGCTAGAGATGTCGTCTTGAATACGCAGTATTTT	CSARDVVLNTQYF
TRBD2	many	TRBJ2-2	TRBV27	TGTGCCAGCAGTCAGCGGGGGATACTAACCGGGGAGCTGTTTTTT	CASSQRGILTGELFF
TRBD2	many	TRBJ2-3	TRBV7-2	TGTGCCAGCAGCTTAGGGCTAGCGGGAGGAGGTACGCAGTATTTT	CASSLGLAGGGTQYF
-	many	TRBJ1-4	TRBV7-2	TGTGCCAGCAGCCTTGGACGGCATGAAAAACTGTTTTTT	CASSLGRHEKLFF
TRBD1	-	TRBJ2-3	TRBV20-1	TGCAGTGCTAGAGGGGACAGGGGGGGCACAGATACGCAGTATTTT	CSARGDRGGTDTQYF
TRBD2	many	TRBJ2-7	TRBV20-1	TGCAGTGCTAGAGACGATGGCGGGAGGGCCCAGTACCGCGAGCAGTACTTC	CSARDDGGRAQYREQYF
TRBD1	many	TRBJ1-4	TRBV5-1	TGCGCCAGCACCCAGGGGGACATCAATGAAAAACTGTTTTTT	CASTQGDINEKLFF
-	many	TRBJ2-2	TRBV5-4	TGTGCCAGCAGCTCAGGACAGCGGAACACCGGGGAGCTGTTTTTT	CASSSGQRNTGELFF
TRBD1	many	TRBJ2-6	TRBV7-9	TGTGCCAGCAGCCCCCAGGGGGCTGGGGCCAACGTCCTGACTTTC	CASSPQGAGANVLTF
-	medium-sized	TRBJ2-7	TRBV7-8	TGTGCCAGCAGCTTGGCGGTCAGCGGAGGGGCCTACGAGCAGTACTTC	CASSLAVSGGAYEQYF
-	many	TRBJ2-7	TRBV5-1	TGCGCCAGCAGCTGGTCGGCGCAGGGGCAGGTTCCCTACGAGCAGTACTTC	CASSWSAQGQVPYEQYF
TRBD2	many	TRBJ2-3	TRBV20-1	TGCAGTGCTAGAGAGGCTAGCGGGAGGTCCCCTTCGACAGATACGCAGTATTTT	CSAREASGRSPSTDTQYF
TRBD2	many	TRBJ2-1	TRBV7-6	TGTGCCAGCAGCGCTTTAGCGGGGGGGCGAAATGAGCAGTTCTTC	CASSALAGGRNEQFF
-	medium-sized	TRBJ1-2	TRBV29-1	TGCAGCGTGACTCGGGCAGGGACGTATGGCTACACCTTC	CSVTRAGTYGYTF
-	many	TRBJ1-1	TRBV6-2/TRBV6-3	TGTGCCAGCAGTTGGTACACTGAAGCTTTCTTT	CASSWYTEAFF
-	medium-sized	TRBJ1-1	TRBV29-1	TGCAGCGTTGAGGGCCAGGGGATTACTGAAGCTTTCTTT	CSVEGQGITEAFF
-	many	TRBJ1-1	TRBV20-1	TGCAGTGCTAGAGATGGGAGGACGAATGAAGCTTTCTTT	CSARDGRTNEAFF
-	many	TRBJ2-3	TRBV7-2	TGTGCCAGCAGCTTACAGATACCTCGCACAGATACGCAGTATTTT	CASSLQIPRTDTQYF